This note documents a single TCR beta chain sequence. Its antigen is as yet unknown. Primers for the PCR totalled 60 Vbeta and 13 Jbeta. Authors' data handling: About 10 million of 80 million or so unique TCR beta chains were shared, per a later count. TCRdb keeps only in-frame clones here, not all; method: immunoSEQ multiplex PCR. V and J calls and clone size are given by that table; D and trimming were obtained from the DNA. The sample has some 99,000 clones, 76% seen once. This CDR3 is built from 15 residues. CDR1 and CDR2 (germline): MNHEY, SVGAGI. The germline V and J ends were trimmed by 8 bases and 6 bases, with 23 bases remaining between them. The data are from a study of cytomegalovirus exposure and HLA in healthy donors. Notes on the study in general: Highly shared sequence variants in one cluster were likely a sequencing artifact. Serostatus for CMV was the only available immune exposure information.

The sample was PBMCs. The receptor was isolated from a man aged 35 to 55 in good health and CMV-seronegative. V and J are TRBV6-5 and TRBJ2-7; the D gene is possibly TRBD2 (5 bases). CDR3 bases: TGTGCCAGCCGAAAGCCGGGTCCCGCCCGGGGCGAGCAGTACTTC. Its translation is CASRKPGPARGEQYF.